The T cell receptor beta chain under discussion was sequenced for a study of shared clonotypes between healthy human individuals. The donor population consisted of healthy HIV-negative adults with no recent acute infections or vaccinations. Each unsorted sample relied on about 100 million PBMCs as its source of genomic DNA. For every subset, genomic DNA was evenly distributed across several immunoSEQ plates. Authors' data handling: Junction-only immunoSEQ sequences carried no quality scores, so filtering differed. This table comes from immunoSEQ multiplex PCR, and its TCRdb copy is limited to in-frame clones, with some not included. The V and J calls and clone size were taken over from that table, and D and trimming were inferred from the DNA. The repertoire includes 450,000 to 500,000 clones, over 65% of them detected once, and approximately 12% sits in the top ten. V lost 3 bases and J 3 bases, leaving 5 bases between the germline ends. Germline V gene lookup returns CDR1 DFQATT and CDR2 SNEGSKA (reference sequence). The CDR3 is 11 residues long.

Sequencing was carried out using PBMCs. The TCR originated in a woman in her forties in good health. Some clones in this sample may be carry-over from other donors' samples. The chain joins TRBV20-1 to TRBJ1-1; D is uncertain. CDR3 amino acids: CSASQYTEAFF. The CDR3 DNA is TGCAGTGCTAGTCAATACACTGAAGCTTTCTTT.